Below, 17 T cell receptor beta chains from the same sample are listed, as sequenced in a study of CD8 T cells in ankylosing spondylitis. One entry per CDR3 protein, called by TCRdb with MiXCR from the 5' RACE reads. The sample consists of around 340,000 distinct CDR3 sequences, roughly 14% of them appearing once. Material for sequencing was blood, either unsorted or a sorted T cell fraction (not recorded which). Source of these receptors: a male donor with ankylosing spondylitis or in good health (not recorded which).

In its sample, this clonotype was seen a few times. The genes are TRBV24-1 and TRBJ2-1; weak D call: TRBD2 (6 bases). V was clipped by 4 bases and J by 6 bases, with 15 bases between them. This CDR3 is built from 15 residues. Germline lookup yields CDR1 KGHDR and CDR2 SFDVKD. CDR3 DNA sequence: TGTGCCACCAGTGACGGGGGATCTATCGCCAATGAGCAGTTCTTC. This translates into CATSDGGSIANEQFF.

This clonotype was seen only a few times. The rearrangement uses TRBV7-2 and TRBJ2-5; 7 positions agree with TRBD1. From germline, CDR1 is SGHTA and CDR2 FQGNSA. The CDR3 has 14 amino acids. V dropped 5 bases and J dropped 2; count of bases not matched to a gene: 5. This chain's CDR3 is CASSIRQGQETQYF. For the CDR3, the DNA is TGTGCCAGCAGCATACGACAGGGTCAAGAGACCCAGTACTTC.

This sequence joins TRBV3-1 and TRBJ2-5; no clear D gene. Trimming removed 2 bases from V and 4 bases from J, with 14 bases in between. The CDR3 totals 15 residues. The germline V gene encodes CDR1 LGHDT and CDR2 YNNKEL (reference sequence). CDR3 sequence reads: CASSQFDQNRETQYF. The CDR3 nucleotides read TGTGCCAGCAGCCAATTCGACCAAAACCGAGAGACCCAGTACTTC.

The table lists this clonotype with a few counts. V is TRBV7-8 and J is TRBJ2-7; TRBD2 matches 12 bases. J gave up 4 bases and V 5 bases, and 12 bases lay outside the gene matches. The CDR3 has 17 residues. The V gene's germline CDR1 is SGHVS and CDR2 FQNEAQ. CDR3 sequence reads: CASSLRTSGKSGYEQYF. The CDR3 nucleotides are TGTGCCAGCAGCCTTAGGACTAGCGGGAAAAGCGGGTACGAGCAGTACTTC.

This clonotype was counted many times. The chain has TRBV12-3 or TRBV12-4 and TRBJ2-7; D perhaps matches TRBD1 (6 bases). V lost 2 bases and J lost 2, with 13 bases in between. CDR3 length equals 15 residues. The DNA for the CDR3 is TGTGCCAGCAGTTTAAGGGGGACAACTCCCTACGAGCAGTACTTC. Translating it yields CASSLRGTTPYEQYF.

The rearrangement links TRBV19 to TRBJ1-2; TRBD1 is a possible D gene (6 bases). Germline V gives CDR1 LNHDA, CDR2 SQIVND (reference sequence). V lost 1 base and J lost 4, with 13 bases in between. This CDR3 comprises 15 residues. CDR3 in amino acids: CASSIGLGATYGYTF. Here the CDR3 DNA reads TGTGCCAGTAGTATAGGCCTGGGGGCAACCTATGGCTACACCTTC.

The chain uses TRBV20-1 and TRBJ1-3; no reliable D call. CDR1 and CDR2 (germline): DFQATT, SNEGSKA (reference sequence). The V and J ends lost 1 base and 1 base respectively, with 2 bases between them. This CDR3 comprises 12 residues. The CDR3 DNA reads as TGCAGTGCTAGAGCGTCTGGAAACACCATATATTTT. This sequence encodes CSARASGNTIYF.

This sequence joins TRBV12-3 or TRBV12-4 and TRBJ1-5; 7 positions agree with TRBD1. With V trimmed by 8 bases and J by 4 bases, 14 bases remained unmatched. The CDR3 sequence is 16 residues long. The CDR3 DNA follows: TGTGCCAGCTTAAGGGGGCTCGATGGCGGTAATCAGCCCCAGCATTTT. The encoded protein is CASLRGLDGGNQPQHF.

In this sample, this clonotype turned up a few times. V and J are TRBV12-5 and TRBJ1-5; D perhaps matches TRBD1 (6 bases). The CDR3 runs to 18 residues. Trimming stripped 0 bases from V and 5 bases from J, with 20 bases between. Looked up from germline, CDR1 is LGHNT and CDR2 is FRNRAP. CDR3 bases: TGTGCTAGTGGTTTGGTAGGGGGGTACCCGGCGAACCATCAGCCCCAGCATTTT. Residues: CASGLVGGYPANHQPQHF.

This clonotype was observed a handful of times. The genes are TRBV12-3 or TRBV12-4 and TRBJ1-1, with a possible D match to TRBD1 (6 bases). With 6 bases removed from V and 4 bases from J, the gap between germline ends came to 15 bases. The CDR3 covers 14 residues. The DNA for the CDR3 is TGTGCCAGCAGCACGCAGGGGAAAGTCACTGAAGCTTTCTTT. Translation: CASSTQGKVTEAFF.

Here the CDR3 DNA reads TGCAGTGCTAAACGGGGGGGATCTGAAGCTTTCTTT. The encoded protein is CSAKRGGSEAFF. The chain employs TRBV20-1 and TRBJ1-1; tentatively, D is TRBD1 (5 bases). The CDR3 is 12 amino acids. V gave up 4 bases and J gave up 6 bases, with 12 bases separating them. Germline V gene lookup returns CDR1 DFQATT and CDR2 SNEGSKA (reference sequence).

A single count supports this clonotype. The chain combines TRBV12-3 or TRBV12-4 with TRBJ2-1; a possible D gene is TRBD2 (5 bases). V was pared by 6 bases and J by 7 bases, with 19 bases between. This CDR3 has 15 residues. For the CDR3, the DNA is TGTGCCAGCAGAAAGGACTGGCCCTCCGGGAATGAGCAGTTCTTC. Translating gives CASRKDWPSGNEQFF.

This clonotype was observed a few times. The CDR3 nucleotides are TGCAGTGCGGCGGGGACTCCTAACTCCTACAATGAGCAGTTCTTC. Residues: CSAAGTPNSYNEQFF. The chain recombines TRBV20-1 with TRBJ2-1, with a tentative D call TRBD2 (6 bases). Looked up from germline, CDR1 is DFQATT and CDR2 is SNEGSKA (reference sequence). This CDR3 spans 15 amino acids. The V end lost 6 bases, the J end lost 0 bases, and 15 bases lay between the germline ends.

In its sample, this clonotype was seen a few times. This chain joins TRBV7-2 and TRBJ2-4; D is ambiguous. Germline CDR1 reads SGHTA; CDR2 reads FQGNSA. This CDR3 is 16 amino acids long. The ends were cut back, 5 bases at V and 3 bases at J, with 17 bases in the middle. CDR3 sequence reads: CASSPSVVLGKNIQYF. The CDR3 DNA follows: TGTGCCAGCAGCCCATCGGTGGTCCTGGGCAAAAACATTCAGTACTTC.

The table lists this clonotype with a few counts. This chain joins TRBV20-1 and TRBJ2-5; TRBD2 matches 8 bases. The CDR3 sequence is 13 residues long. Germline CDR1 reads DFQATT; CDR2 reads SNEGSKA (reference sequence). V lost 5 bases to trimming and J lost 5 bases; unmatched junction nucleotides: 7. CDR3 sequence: CSAGLAHRETQYF. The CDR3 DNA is TGCAGTGCTGGACTAGCCCACCGGGAGACCCAGTACTTC.

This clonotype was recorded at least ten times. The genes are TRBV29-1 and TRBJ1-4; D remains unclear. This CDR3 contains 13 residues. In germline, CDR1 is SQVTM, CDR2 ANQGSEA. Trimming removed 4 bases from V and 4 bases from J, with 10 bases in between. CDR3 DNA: TGCAGCGTTGGTAGTAGTCTTAATGAAAAACTGTTTTTT. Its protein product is CSVGSSLNEKLFF.

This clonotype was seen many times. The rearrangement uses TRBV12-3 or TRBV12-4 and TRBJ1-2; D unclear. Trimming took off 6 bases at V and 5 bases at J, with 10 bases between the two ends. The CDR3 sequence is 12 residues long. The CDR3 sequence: CASSKARYGYTF. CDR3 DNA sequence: TGTGCCAGCAGCAAGGCCCGTTATGGCTACACCTTC.